Listed below are T cell receptor beta chains from one sample, sequenced in a study of cytomegalovirus exposure and HLA in healthy donors. Produced via immunoSEQ multiplex PCR; TCRdb's table is partial and in-frame only. The sample records roughly 350,000 clones, more than 80% being singletons. Input material: PBMCs. The receptor set was obtained from a woman under 30 in good health and CMV-seronegative. Each CDR3 is given with its conserved first and last residue. Each record gives: CDR3 length, D gene, clone size, J gene, V gene, CDR3 protein, CDR3 DNA. A D gene is named only where the DNA matches it firmly. Some rows have no size entry. The others give once, few or many, or a class for an expanded clone.

len: 13
d_gene: .
abundance: .
j_gene: TRBJ2-5
v_gene: TRBV19
CDR3aa: CASSLGQRETQYF
CDR3nt: TGTGCCAGTAGTCTGGGACAACGAGAGACCCAGTACTTC

len: 15
d_gene: .
abundance: once
j_gene: TRBJ2-2
v_gene: TRBV5-1
CDR3aa: CASSPNGQITGELFF
CDR3nt: TGCGCCAGCAGCCCTAACGGACAGATAACCGGGGAGCTGTTTTTT

len: 18
d_gene: TRBD1
abundance: .
j_gene: TRBJ1-2
v_gene: TRBV25-1
CDR3aa: CASSDYRGPLPPPDGYTF
CDR3nt: TGTGCCAGCAGTGACTACAGGGGTCCCCTCCCGCCCCCTGATGGCTACACCTTC

len: 14
d_gene: .
abundance: .
j_gene: TRBJ2-2
v_gene: TRBV19
CDR3aa: CASSILQATGELFF
CDR3nt: TGTGCCAGTAGTATATTACAGGCCACCGGGGAGCTGTTTTTT

len: 13
d_gene: TRBD1
abundance: .
j_gene: TRBJ1-1
v_gene: TRBV6-5
CDR3aa: CASRRQGYTEAFF
CDR3nt: TGTGCCAGCAGACGACAGGGGTACACTGAAGCTTTCTTT

len: 16
d_gene: TRBD2
abundance: once
j_gene: TRBJ2-7
v_gene: TRBV4-3
CDR3aa: CASSQESAGFLSEQYF
CDR3nt: TGCGCCAGCAGCCAAGAATCAGCGGGATTCCTTAGCGAGCAGTACTTC

len: 14
d_gene: .
abundance: .
j_gene: TRBJ2-1
v_gene: TRBV7-9
CDR3aa: CASSLLGADNEQFF
CDR3nt: TGTGCCAGCAGCTTATTGGGGGCAGACAATGAGCAGTTCTTC

len: 15
d_gene: .
abundance: .
j_gene: TRBJ2-7
v_gene: TRBV5-1
CDR3aa: CASHTGKGDSYEQYF
CDR3nt: TGCGCCAGCCACACAGGGAAGGGAGACTCCTACGAGCAGTACTTC

len: 14
d_gene: .
abundance: .
j_gene: TRBJ1-2
v_gene: TRBV7-2
CDR3aa: CASSLQGYDYGYTF
CDR3nt: TGTGCCAGCAGCTTACAGGGGTACGACTATGGCTACACCTTC

len: 13
d_gene: .
abundance: once
j_gene: TRBJ1-1
v_gene: TRBV7-3
CDR3aa: CASSMTVNTEAFF
CDR3nt: TGTGCCAGCAGCATGACAGTGAACACTGAAGCTTTCTTT

len: 13
d_gene: TRBD1
abundance: .
j_gene: TRBJ1-2
v_gene: TRBV6-6
CDR3aa: CASSLLQGVGYTF
CDR3nt: TGTGCCAGCAGTTTACTCCAGGGGGTTGGCTACACCTTC

len: 13
d_gene: .
abundance: .
j_gene: TRBJ2-7
v_gene: TRBV27
CDR3aa: CASSTLGGNEQYF
CDR3nt: TGTGCCAGCAGTACCCTCGGTGGTAACGAGCAGTACTTC

len: 16
d_gene: TRBD2
abundance: .
j_gene: TRBJ2-2
v_gene: TRBV4-1
CDR3aa: CASSQLAGASTGELFF
CDR3nt: TGCGCCAGCAGCCAACTAGCGGGAGCGAGCACCGGGGAGCTGTTTTTT

len: 12
d_gene: .
abundance: .
j_gene: TRBJ1-4
v_gene: TRBV5-8
CDR3aa: CASSLDSEKLFF
CDR3nt: TGTGCCAGCAGCTTGGACAGCGAAAAACTGTTTTTT

len: 13
d_gene: .
abundance: .
j_gene: TRBJ2-7
v_gene: TRBV5-6
CDR3aa: CASSLRAGHEQYF
CDR3nt: TGTGCCAGCAGCTTGAGAGCGGGCCACGAGCAGTACTTC

len: 19
d_gene: TRBD1
abundance: .
j_gene: TRBJ2-2
v_gene: TRBV6-9
CDR3aa: CASSYFGTGSRSGTGELFF
CDR3nt: TGTGCCAGCAGTTATTTTGGGACAGGGTCTAGGAGTGGCACCGGGGAGCTGTTTTTT

len: 13
d_gene: .
abundance: .
j_gene: TRBJ2-7
v_gene: TRBV7-6
CDR3aa: CASSLKAGAEQYF
CDR3nt: TGTGCCAGCAGCTTAAAAGCAGGGGCCGAGCAGTACTTC

len: 16
d_gene: TRBD1
abundance: .
j_gene: TRBJ1-1
v_gene: TRBV7-6
CDR3aa: CASSLAPRQGAIEAFF
CDR3nt: TGTGCCAGCAGCTTAGCGCCCCGACAGGGAGCGATTGAAGCTTTCTTT

len: 16
d_gene: TRBD2
abundance: once
j_gene: TRBJ2-2
v_gene: TRBV19
CDR3aa: CATGDGTSVGTGELFF
CDR3nt: TGTGCCACAGGCGATGGGACTAGCGTTGGCACCGGGGAGCTGTTTTTT

len: 13
d_gene: .
abundance: .
j_gene: TRBJ1-1
v_gene: TRBV30
CDR3aa: CAWSAQVNTEAFF
CDR3nt: TGTGCCTGGAGTGCACAGGTGAACACTGAAGCTTTCTTT

len: 14
d_gene: TRBD1
abundance: .
j_gene: TRBJ2-7
v_gene: TRBV18
CDR3aa: CASSTGGASYEQYF
CDR3nt: TGTGCCAGCTCCACAGGGGGCGCGTCCTACGAGCAGTACTTC

len: 11
d_gene: .
abundance: .
j_gene: TRBJ2-1
v_gene: TRBV25-1
CDR3aa: CASHSYNEQFF
CDR3nt: TGTGCCAGCCACTCCTACAATGAGCAGTTCTTC

len: 13
d_gene: .
abundance: .
j_gene: TRBJ2-3
v_gene: TRBV18
CDR3aa: CASSPDRGDTQYF
CDR3nt: TGTGCCAGCTCACCAGATCGCGGAGATACGCAGTATTTT

len: 12
d_gene: TRBD1
abundance: .
j_gene: TRBJ1-2
v_gene: TRBV25-1
CDR3aa: CASSVTGGGYTF
CDR3nt: TGTGCCAGCAGTGTAACAGGGGGTGGCTACACCTTC

len: 14
d_gene: TRBD1
abundance: .
j_gene: TRBJ2-3
v_gene: TRBV18
CDR3aa: CASSLRQGSDTQYF
CDR3nt: TGTGCCAGCTCACTTCGACAGGGATCAGATACGCAGTATTTT

len: 16
d_gene: .
abundance: .
j_gene: TRBJ1-2
v_gene: TRBV6-5
CDR3aa: CASSYSSWGANYGYTF
CDR3nt: TGTGCCAGCAGTTACTCTTCATGGGGCGCCAACTATGGCTACACCTTC

len: 16
d_gene: TRBD2
abundance: .
j_gene: TRBJ2-1
v_gene: TRBV14
CDR3aa: CASSQFLAGSYNEQFF
CDR3nt: TGTGCCAGCAGCCAATTCCTAGCGGGCTCCTACAATGAGCAGTTCTTC

len: 15
d_gene: .
abundance: .
j_gene: TRBJ2-2
v_gene: TRBV6-5
CDR3aa: CASSYRTVNTGELFF
CDR3nt: TGTGCCAGCAGTTACCGGACAGTGAACACCGGGGAGCTGTTTTTT

len: 15
d_gene: TRBD1
abundance: .
j_gene: TRBJ2-1
v_gene: TRBV27
CDR3aa: CASRPTGGAYNEQFF
CDR3nt: TGTGCCAGCAGGCCGACAGGGGGCGCCTACAATGAGCAGTTCTTC

len: 18
d_gene: .
abundance: .
j_gene: TRBJ1-2
v_gene: TRBV4-1
CDR3aa: CASSQARPHSLSNYGYTF
CDR3nt: TGCGCCAGCAGCCAAGCCCGGCCCCACAGTCTATCCAACTATGGCTACACCTTC

len: 14
d_gene: .
abundance: .
j_gene: TRBJ2-7
v_gene: TRBV11-2
CDR3aa: CASSPRLGAAEQYF
CDR3nt: TGTGCCAGCAGCCCCCGTTTGGGGGCCGCCGAGCAGTACTTC

len: 14
d_gene: .
abundance: .
j_gene: TRBJ2-1
v_gene: TRBV9
CDR3aa: CASSVAGGNNEQFF
CDR3nt: TGTGCCAGCAGCGTAGCTGGAGGAAACAATGAGCAGTTCTTC

len: 15
d_gene: TRBD2
abundance: .
j_gene: TRBJ2-1
v_gene: TRBV11-3
CDR3aa: CASSSSGTSANEQFF
CDR3nt: TGTGCCAGCAGCTCTTCCGGGACTAGCGCCAATGAGCAGTTCTTC

len: 16
d_gene: TRBD2
abundance: .
j_gene: TRBJ2-1
v_gene: TRBV19
CDR3aa: CASSIVASGPYNEQFF
CDR3nt: TGTGCCAGTAGTATAGTTGCTAGCGGCCCCTACAATGAGCAGTTCTTC

len: 21
d_gene: .
abundance: .
j_gene: TRBJ1-3
v_gene: TRBV18
CDR3aa: CASSPMADPSDQGLFGNTIYF
CDR3nt: TGTGCCAGCTCACCGATGGCTGACCCAAGCGACCAGGGGCTTTTTGGAAACACCATATATTTT

len: 16
d_gene: .
abundance: .
j_gene: TRBJ2-7
v_gene: TRBV7-2
CDR3aa: CASSSARDTSGHEQYF
CDR3nt: TGTGCCAGCAGCTCGGCCCGGGACACCTCTGGACACGAGCAGTACTTC

len: 15
d_gene: TRBD2
abundance: .
j_gene: TRBJ2-7
v_gene: TRBV6-5
CDR3aa: CASRLSSGATHEQYF
CDR3nt: TGTGCCAGCAGGCTATCTAGCGGAGCTACCCACGAGCAGTACTTC

len: 14
d_gene: .
abundance: .
j_gene: TRBJ2-7
v_gene: TRBV5-6
CDR3aa: CASSRGIPPYEQYF
CDR3nt: TGTGCCAGCAGTCGAGGGATTCCTCCCTACGAGCAGTACTTC

len: 15
d_gene: .
abundance: .
j_gene: TRBJ2-7
v_gene: TRBV7-8
CDR3aa: CASSLELTSSHEQYF
CDR3nt: TGTGCCAGCAGCTTAGAACTCACATCTAGTCACGAGCAGTACTTC

len: 13
d_gene: TRBD1
abundance: .
j_gene: TRBJ1-2
v_gene: TRBV29-1
CDR3aa: CSVQPGTGYGYTF
CDR3nt: TGCAGCGTTCAACCCGGGACAGGCTATGGCTACACCTTC

len: 15
d_gene: .
abundance: .
j_gene: TRBJ2-3
v_gene: TRBV7-6
CDR3aa: CASSLGGVVADTQYF
CDR3nt: TGTGCCAGCAGCTTAGGGGGAGTCGTCGCAGATACGCAGTATTTT

len: 13
d_gene: .
abundance: .
j_gene: TRBJ1-1
v_gene: TRBV9
CDR3aa: CASSVGIYAEAFF
CDR3nt: TGTGCCAGCAGCGTCGGGATCTATGCTGAAGCTTTCTTT